The entry that follows covers one TCR beta chain sequence. The germline V and J ends were trimmed by 7 bases and 0 bases, with 12 bases remaining between them. The germline V gene has CDR1 ENHRY and CDR2 SYGVKD. This CDR3 contains 14 residues. Authors' methods: Quantification of nucleated cells was approximated via reference gene primer amplification. Generated by immunoSEQ multiplex PCR, the TCRdb table keeps only in-frame clones and is missing some. That table is the source of V, J and clone size, and D and trimming were worked out from the DNA. This sample yields around 160,000 clones, of which 70% to 90% are seen a single time; approximately 13% belongs to the top ten. The data stem from a study of blood T cell repertoires in COVID-19. On the study more broadly: Sites across the United States, Italy and Spain contributed samples from acute and convalescent COVID-19. PBMCs, B-cell-depleted T cells, or T cells provided the cDNA or gDNA that made up the material.

V usage is TRBV10-3 and J usage is TRBJ1-1; possibly TRBD1 for D (6 bases). Material for sequencing was peripheral blood. This TCR was sampled from a man aged 60-69 years with active or convalescent COVID-19. The CDR3, as DNA: TGTGCCATCAACCAACAGGGTGTGAACACTGAAGCTTTCTTT. This encodes CAINQQGVNTEAFF.